This paragraph covers one T cell receptor (beta chain) sequence. The CDR3 runs 13 residues. Unmatched junction bases numbered 4, after V lost 7 bases and J lost 4 bases. Germline assignment: CDR1 SGHAT and CDR2 FQNNGV. Sequencing was performed with immunoSEQ multiplex PCR; in TCRdb, only in-frame clones are kept and a portion is missing. This table has some 250,000 clones, 85% to 90% appearing once. This record comes from a study of blood T cell repertoires in COVID-19. Study background: Spain, Italy and the United States supplied samples that represented acute and convalescent COVID-19. Nucleic acid was either cDNA or gDNA, and it came from T cells, B-cell-depleted T cells, or PBMCs.

The gene calls are TRBV11-2 and TRBJ2-4; TRBD2 matches 7 bases. The sequenced material came from peripheral blood. The source of this sequence is a woman between 40 and 50 years old who had recovered from COVID-19. In DNA form, the CDR3 reads TGTGCCAGCACCACGGGGGGTAAAAACATTCAGTACTTC. Translated: CASTTGGKNIQYF.